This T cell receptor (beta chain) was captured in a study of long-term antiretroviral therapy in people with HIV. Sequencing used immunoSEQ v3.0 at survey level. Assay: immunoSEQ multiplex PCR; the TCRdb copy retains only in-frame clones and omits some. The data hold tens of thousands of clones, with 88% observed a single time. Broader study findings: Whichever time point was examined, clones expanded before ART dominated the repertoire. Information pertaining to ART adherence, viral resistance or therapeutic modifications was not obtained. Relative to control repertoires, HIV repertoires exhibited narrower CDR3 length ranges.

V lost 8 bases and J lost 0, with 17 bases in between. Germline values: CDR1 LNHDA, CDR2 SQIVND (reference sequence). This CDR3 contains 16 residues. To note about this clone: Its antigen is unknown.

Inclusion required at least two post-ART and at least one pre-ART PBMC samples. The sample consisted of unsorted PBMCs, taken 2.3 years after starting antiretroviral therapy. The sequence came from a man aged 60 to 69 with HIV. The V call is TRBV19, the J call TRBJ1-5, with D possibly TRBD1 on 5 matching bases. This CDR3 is CASGFWDFNSNQPQHF. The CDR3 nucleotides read TGTGCCAGTGGCTTCTGGGACTTTAATAGCAATCAGCCCCAGCATTTT.